Reported below is one TCR beta chain. Only in-frame clones appear in the TCRdb table, and some are missing; sequencing was by immunoSEQ multiplex PCR. This table holds some 90,000 clones, approximately 91% found once. Trimming at V came to 7 bases and at J to 4 bases, leaving 4 bases not matched to a gene. CDR1 and CDR2 from the germline V gene are SNHLY and FYNNEI. The CDR3 sequence is 13 residues long. This entry belongs to a study of T cell responses to AZD1222 COVID-19 vaccine. This specimen was peripheral blood, taken 28 days after the second AZD1222 dose. The chain uses TRBV2 and TRBJ1-5; 7 bases line up with TRBD1. The source of this sequence is an adult who received the AZD1222 COVID-19 vaccine. The CDR3 here is CASNPGGNQPQHF. CDR3 in DNA: TGTGCCAGCAACCCAGGGGGAAATCAGCCCCAGCATTTT.